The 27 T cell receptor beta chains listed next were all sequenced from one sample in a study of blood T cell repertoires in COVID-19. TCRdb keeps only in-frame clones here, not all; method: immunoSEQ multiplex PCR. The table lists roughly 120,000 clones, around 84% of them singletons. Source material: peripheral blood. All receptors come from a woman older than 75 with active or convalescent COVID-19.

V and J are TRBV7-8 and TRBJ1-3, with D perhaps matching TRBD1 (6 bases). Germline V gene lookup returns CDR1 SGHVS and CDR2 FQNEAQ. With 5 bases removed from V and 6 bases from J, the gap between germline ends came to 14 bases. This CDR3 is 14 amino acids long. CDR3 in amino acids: CASSPDQGLNTIYF. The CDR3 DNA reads TGTGCCAGCAGCCCGGATCAGGGGCTAAACACCATATATTTT.

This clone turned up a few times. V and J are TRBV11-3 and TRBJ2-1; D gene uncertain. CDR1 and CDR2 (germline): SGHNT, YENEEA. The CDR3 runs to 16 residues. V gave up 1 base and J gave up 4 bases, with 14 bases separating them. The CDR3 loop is CASSLGTTQQYNEQFF. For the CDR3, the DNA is TGTGCCAGCAGCTTAGGCACAACCCAACAATACAATGAGCAGTTCTTC.

The CDR3: CASSPPKLAGRETQYF. The CDR3 coding sequence is TGTGCCAGCTCACCACCTAAGCTAGCGGGTCGGGAGACCCAGTACTTC. The J gene is TRBJ2-5, the V gene TRBV18; 8 nucleotides agree with TRBD2. Germline CDR1 is KGHSH and CDR2 is LQKENI. The CDR3 has 16 residues. Germline trimming cut 0 bases from V and 5 bases from J; bases unmatched to any gene: 8.

The CDR3 DNA reads TGTGCCAGCAGTTACGCGGACAGGTCGGTGGACGAGCAGTACTTC. Translated: CASSYADRSVDEQYF. V gene TRBV6-2 or TRBV6-3 combines with J gene TRBJ2-7; 7 bases are shared with TRBD1. The CDR3 covers 15 residues. CDR1 is MNHEY, CDR2 SVGEGT, per germline. V was clipped by 2 bases and J by 5 bases; unmatched bases: 9.

CDR3 nucleotide sequence: TGTGCCAGCAGTTTGTCCCTAGCGGGAGCTTTCTACGAGCAGTACTTC. Translating it yields CASSLSLAGAFYEQYF. V usage is TRBV27 and J usage is TRBJ2-7, with 10 bases aligning to TRBD2. The CDR3 totals 16 residues. J was trimmed by 3 bases and V by 3 bases; bases with no gene match: 8. From germline, CDR1 is MNHEY and CDR2 SMNVEV (reference sequence).

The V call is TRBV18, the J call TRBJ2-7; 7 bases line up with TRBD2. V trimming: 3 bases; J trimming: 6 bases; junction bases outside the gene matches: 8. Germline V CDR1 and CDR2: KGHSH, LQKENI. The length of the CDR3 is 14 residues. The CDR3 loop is CASSPSGREGEQYF. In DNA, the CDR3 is TGTGCCAGCTCACCGTCTGGCAGGGAGGGCGAGCAGTACTTC. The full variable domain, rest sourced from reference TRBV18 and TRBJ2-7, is NAGVMQNPRHLVRRRGQEARLRCSPMKGHSHVYWYRQLPEEGLKFMVYLQKENIIDESGMPKERFSAEFPKEGPSILRIQQVVRGDSAAYFCASSPSGREGEQYFGPGTRLTVT.

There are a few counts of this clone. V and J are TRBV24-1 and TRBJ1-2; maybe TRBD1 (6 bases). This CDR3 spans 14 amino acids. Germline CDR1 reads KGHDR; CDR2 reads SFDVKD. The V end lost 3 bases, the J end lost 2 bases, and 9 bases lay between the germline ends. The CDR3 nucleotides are TGTGCCACCAGTGATACAGGGAACAACTATGGCTACACCTTC. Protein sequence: CATSDTGNNYGYTF.

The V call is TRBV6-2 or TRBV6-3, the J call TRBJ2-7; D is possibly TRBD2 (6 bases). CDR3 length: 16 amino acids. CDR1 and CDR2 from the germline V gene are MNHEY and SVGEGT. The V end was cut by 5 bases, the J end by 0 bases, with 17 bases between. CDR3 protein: CASSGPRAGSSYEQYF. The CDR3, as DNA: TGTGCCAGCAGTGGCCCCCGGGCGGGAAGCTCCTACGAGCAGTACTTC.

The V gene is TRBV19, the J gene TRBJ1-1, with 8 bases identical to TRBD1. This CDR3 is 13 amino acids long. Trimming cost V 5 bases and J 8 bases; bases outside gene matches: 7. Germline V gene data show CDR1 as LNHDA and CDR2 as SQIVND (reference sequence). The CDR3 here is CASSPGTGSEAFF. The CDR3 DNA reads TGTGCCAGTAGTCCAGGGACAGGATCCGAAGCTTTCTTT.

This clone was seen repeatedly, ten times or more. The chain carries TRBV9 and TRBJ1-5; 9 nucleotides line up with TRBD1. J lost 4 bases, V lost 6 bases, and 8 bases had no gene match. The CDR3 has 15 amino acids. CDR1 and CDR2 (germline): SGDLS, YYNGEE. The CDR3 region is CASTPGQGPNQPQHF. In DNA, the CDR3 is TGTGCCAGCACCCCGGGACAGGGACCTAATCAGCCCCAGCATTTT.

CDR3 coding DNA: TGTGCCAGCAGTCACTACCTTAGCTCCTACGAGCAGTACTTC. Its protein product is CASSHYLSSYEQYF. This chain connects TRBV7-2 to TRBJ2-7; no clear D. V gave up 6 bases and J gave up 0 bases, with 12 bases separating them. The CDR3 length is 14 residues. Germline values: CDR1 SGHTA, CDR2 FQGNSA.

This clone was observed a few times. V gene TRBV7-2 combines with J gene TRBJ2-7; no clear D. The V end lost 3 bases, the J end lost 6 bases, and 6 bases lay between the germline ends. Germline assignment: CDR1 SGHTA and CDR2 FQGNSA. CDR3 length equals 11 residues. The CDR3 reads CASSFYGEQYF. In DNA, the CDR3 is TGTGCCAGCAGCTTCTATGGCGAGCAGTACTTC.

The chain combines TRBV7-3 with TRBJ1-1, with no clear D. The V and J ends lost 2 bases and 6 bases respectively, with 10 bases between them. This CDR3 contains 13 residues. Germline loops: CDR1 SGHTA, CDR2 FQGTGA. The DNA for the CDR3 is TGTGCCAGCAGCTTAGACCCGAGGGCTGAAGCTTTCTTT. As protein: CASSLDPRAEAFF.

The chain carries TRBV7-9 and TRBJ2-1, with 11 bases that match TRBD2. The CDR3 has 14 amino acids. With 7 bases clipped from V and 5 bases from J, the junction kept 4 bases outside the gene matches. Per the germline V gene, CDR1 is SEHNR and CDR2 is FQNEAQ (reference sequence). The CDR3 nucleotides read TGTGCCAGCACCCCTAGCGGGGGGAACAATGAGCAGTTCTTC. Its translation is CASTPSGGNNEQFF.

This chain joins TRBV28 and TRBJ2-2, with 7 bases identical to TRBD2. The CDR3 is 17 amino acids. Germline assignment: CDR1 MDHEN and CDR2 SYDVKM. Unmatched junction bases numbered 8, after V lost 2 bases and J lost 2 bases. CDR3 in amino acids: CASSLSPGLPNTGELFF. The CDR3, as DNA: TGTGCCAGCAGTTTAAGCCCGGGACTACCTAACACCGGGGAGCTGTTTTTT.

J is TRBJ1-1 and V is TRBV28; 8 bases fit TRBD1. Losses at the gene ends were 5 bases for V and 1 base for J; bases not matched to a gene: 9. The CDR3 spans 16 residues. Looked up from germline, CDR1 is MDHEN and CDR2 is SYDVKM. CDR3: CASSQLPGTGNTEAFF. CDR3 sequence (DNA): TGTGCCAGCAGTCAGCTTCCCGGGACAGGGAACACTGAAGCTTTCTTT.

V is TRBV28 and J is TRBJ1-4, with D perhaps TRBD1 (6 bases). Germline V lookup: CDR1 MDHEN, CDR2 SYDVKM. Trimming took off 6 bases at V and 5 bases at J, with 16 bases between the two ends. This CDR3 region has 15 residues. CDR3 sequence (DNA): TGTGCCAGCAGCAAAGGACAGACCAACAATGAAAAACTGTTTTTT. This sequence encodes CASSKGQTNNEKLFF.

CDR3 DNA sequence: TGTGCCAGCATCGAAAGACAGGGCGTTGGTGGCTACACCTTC. Its protein is CASIERQGVGGYTF. This chain uses TRBV5-6 with TRBJ1-2; 7 nucleotides agree with TRBD1. The CDR3 has 14 residues. Germline V gene data show CDR1 as SGHDT and CDR2 as YYEEEE. V lost 6 bases to trimming and J lost 7 bases; unmatched junction nucleotides: 12.

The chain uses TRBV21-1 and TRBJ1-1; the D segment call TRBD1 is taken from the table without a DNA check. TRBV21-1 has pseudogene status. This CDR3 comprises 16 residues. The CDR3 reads CASSKALGHWNTEAFF. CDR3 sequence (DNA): TGTGCCAGCAGCAAAGCGCTGGGGCATTGGAACACTGAAGCTTTCTTT.

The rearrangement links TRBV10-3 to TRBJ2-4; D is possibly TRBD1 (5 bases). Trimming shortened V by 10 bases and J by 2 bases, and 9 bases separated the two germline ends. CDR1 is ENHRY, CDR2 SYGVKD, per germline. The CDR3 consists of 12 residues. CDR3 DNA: TGTGCCACCCAGGGTACCAAAAACATTCAGTACTTC. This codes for CATQGTKNIQYF.

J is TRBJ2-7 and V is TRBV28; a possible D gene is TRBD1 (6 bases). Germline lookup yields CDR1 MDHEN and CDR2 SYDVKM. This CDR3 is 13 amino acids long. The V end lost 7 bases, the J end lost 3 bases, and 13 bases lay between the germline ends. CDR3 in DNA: TGTGCCAGCACCACAGGGAACAACTACGAGCAGTACTTC. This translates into CASTTGNNYEQYF.

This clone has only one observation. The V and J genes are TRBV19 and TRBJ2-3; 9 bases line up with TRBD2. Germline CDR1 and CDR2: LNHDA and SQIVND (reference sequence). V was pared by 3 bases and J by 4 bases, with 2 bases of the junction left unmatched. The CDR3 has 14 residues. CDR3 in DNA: TGTGCCAGTAGTATTAGCGGGAGACCAGATACGCAGTATTTT. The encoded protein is CASSISGRPDTQYF.

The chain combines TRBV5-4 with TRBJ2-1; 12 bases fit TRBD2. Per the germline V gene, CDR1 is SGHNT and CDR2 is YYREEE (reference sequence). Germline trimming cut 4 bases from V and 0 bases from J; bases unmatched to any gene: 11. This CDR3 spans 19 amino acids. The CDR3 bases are TGTGCCAGCAGCCTGACTCTAGCGGGAGGGTCCCACTCCTACAATGAGCAGTTCTTC. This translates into CASSLTLAGGSHSYNEQFF.

CDR3 loop: CASSIRGLAAYEQYF. DNA of the CDR3: TGTGCCAGTAGTATTAGGGGACTAGCGGCTTACGAGCAGTACTTC. The genes are TRBV19 and TRBJ2-7; 11 bases align to TRBD2. The CDR3 runs 15 residues. CDR1 is LNHDA, CDR2 SQIVND, per germline (reference sequence). V was pared by 3 bases and J by 4 bases, with 5 bases of the junction left unmatched.

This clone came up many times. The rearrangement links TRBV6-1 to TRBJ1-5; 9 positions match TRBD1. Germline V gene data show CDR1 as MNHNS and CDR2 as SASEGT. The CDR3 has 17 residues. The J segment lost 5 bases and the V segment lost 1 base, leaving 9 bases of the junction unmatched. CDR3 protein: CASSEVPGQGMHQPQHF. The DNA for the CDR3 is TGTGCCAGCAGTGAAGTACCGGGACAGGGTATGCATCAGCCCCAGCATTTT.

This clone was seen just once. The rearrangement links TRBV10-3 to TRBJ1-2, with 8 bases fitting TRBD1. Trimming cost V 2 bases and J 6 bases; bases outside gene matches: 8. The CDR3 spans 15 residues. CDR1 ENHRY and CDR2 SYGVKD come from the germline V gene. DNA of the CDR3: TGTGCCATCAGTGAGATAGGGCAGGGGGCGAATGGCTACACCTTC. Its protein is CAISEIGQGANGYTF.

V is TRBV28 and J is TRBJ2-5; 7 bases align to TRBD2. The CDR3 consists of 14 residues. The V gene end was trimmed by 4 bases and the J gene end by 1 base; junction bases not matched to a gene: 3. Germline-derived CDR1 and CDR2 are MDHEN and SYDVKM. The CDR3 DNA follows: TGTGCCAGCAGTTCTTTAGCGGGCCAAGAGACCCAGTACTTC. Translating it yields CASSSLAGQETQYF.